Listed below are T cell receptor beta chains from one sample, sequenced in a study of T cell responses to AZD1222 COVID-19 vaccine. Generated by immunoSEQ multiplex PCR, the TCRdb table keeps only in-frame clones and is missing some. The sample carries 80,000 or so clones, roughly 88% recorded once. The specimen comprised peripheral blood, sampled 28 days after the second AZD1222 dose. The receptor set was obtained from an adult who received the AZD1222 COVID-19 vaccine. CDR3s include the opening cysteine and the closing phenylalanine or tryptophan. The order of the fields is V gene, J gene, CDR3 protein.

TRBV9	TRBJ1-1	CASSVLPNTEAFF
TRBV27	TRBJ2-2	CASSPLDGELFF
TRBV10-3	TRBJ2-4	CAISESSSLGDIQYF
TRBV7-9	TRBJ2-1	CASSNLAGGHNEQFF
TRBV2	TRBJ2-7	CASRLIDEQYF
TRBV21-1	TRBJ1-2	CASSRNNYGYTF
TRBV6-5	TRBJ2-2	CASTFYWRTGELFF
TRBV11-2	TRBJ1-2	CASSQPGGAGGYTF
TRBV7-8	TRBJ1-3	CASRGGTDGNTIYF
TRBV30	TRBJ1-5	CAWSVRSSSGTYSNQPQHF
TRBV12-3/TRBV12-4	TRBJ1-1	CASSFGQAPEAFF
TRBV7-9	TRBJ2-3	CASSFRGDTQYF
TRBV11-2	TRBJ2-1	CASSLETYNEQFF
TRBV7-6	TRBJ2-2	CASSLAQATLSGELFF
TRBV2	TRBJ2-7	CASSADRGPYEQYF
TRBV29-1	TRBJ2-5	CSVSGTGETQYF
TRBV7-2	TRBJ2-3	CASSWGQSSTDTQYF
TRBV4-2	TRBJ2-3	CASSQDEGRSTDTQYF
TRBV12-5	TRBJ1-1	CASGFSSRF
TRBV5-3	TRBJ1-5	CARRAGRVENQPQHF
TRBV2	TRBJ1-4	CASSELRDDQKLFF
TRBV5-8	TRBJ2-3	CASSLARSRADTQYF
TRBV11-2	TRBJ1-4	CASSWDSFNEKLFF
TRBV3-1/TRBV3-2	TRBJ2-5	CASSQDLGEEETQYF
TRBV27	TRBJ1-6	CASSLLTGGSPLHF
TRBV6-5	TRBJ1-5	CASSRDRNQPQHF
TRBV28	TRBJ1-5	CASGETLGNQPQHF
TRBV29-1	TRBJ1-2	CSVEAESYGYTF
TRBV18	TRBJ2-3	CASSPGTGTSTDTQYF
TRBV5-5	TRBJ2-7	CASSLRGFPYEQYF
TRBV7-8	TRBJ1-6	CASSLGAGNSPLHF
TRBV29-1	TRBJ2-7	CSVPARRPYEQYF
TRBV7-7	TRBJ2-1	CASSDGLAGGYNEQFF
TRBV10-3	TRBJ2-6	CAISESGDSGANVLTF
TRBV5-1	TRBJ2-7	CASSRTGSNEQYF
TRBV27	TRBJ1-2	CASNASGTDYGYTF
TRBV19	TRBJ1-5	CASSIRPGPQHF
TRBV11-3	TRBJ2-4	CASSSRGEGNIQYF
TRBV2	TRBJ2-2	CASSLRGDTGELFF
TRBV28	TRBJ2-5	CASSAPGLGGETQYF
TRBV27	TRBJ2-3	CASSGWGSSTDTQYF
TRBV14	TRBJ2-6	CASSQRGERGANVLTF
TRBV4-1	TRBJ1-4	CASSQDSGGENEKLFF
TRBV15	TRBJ2-1	CATSRDRGGASYNEQFF
TRBV18	TRBJ2-1	CASSPPISGDPLNEQFF
TRBV28	TRBJ1-1	CASSLLRGNTEAFF
TRBV28	TRBJ1-5	CASSFSRNQPQHF
TRBV2	TRBJ1-5	CASREGSNQPQHF
TRBV6-6	TRBJ1-1	CASRWDSPNTEAFF
TRBV28	TRBJ2-7	CASSLGGEGYEQYF
TRBV19	TRBJ1-5	CASTSAEYSNQPQHF
TRBV19	TRBJ1-1	CASSRDRADKAFF
TRBV12-5	TRBJ1-5	CASGLPHLGQINQPQHF
TRBV2	TRBJ2-1	CASRSPKGKDEQFF
TRBV30	TRBJ2-2	CAWSTGGPVTGELFF
TRBV5-1	TRBJ2-2	CASRYDSYTGELFF